The 10 T cell receptor beta chains below all came from one sample that was sequenced in a study of T cell repertoires in cytomegalovirus infection. No cognate antigen is known for these TCRs. TCRdb re-called the reads with MiXCR, one entry per CDR3 protein. This table holds 750,000 to 900,000 distinct CDR3 sequences, roughly 28% found once. This sample comprised cultured CD8+ T cells from PBMCs, obtained from culture after CMV antigen stimulation. Source of these receptors: a human donor in good health (CMV status not recorded). Some clones in this sample may be carry-over from other donors' samples.

The table lists this clonotype with many counts. V usage is TRBV7-8 and J usage is TRBJ1-6, with 9 bases that match TRBD1. Germline CDR1 and CDR2: SGHVS and FQNEAQ. The CDR3 is made up of 14 amino acids. The V gene end was trimmed by 5 bases and the J gene end by 9 bases; junction bases not matched to a gene: 5. As DNA, the CDR3 is TGTGCCAGCAGCCCCGACAGGGGGGGTTCACCCCTCCACTTT. Its translation is CASSPDRGGSPLHF.

The table lists this clonotype with a few counts. This chain joins TRBV6-1 and TRBJ2-1; D unresolved. Trimming stripped 2 bases from V and 1 base from J, with 15 bases between. Germline CDR1 is MNHNS and CDR2 is SASEGT. The CDR3 consists of 17 residues. CDR3 nucleotide sequence: TGTGCCAGCAGTGAAAGAACACGGGCTCCATCCTACAATGAGCAGTTCTTC. Translation gives CASSERTRAPSYNEQFF.

The chain couples TRBV6-1 to TRBJ1-5, with D tentatively TRBD1 (5 bases). The V end was cut by 5 bases, the J end by 5 bases, with 13 bases between. From germline, CDR1 is MNHNS and CDR2 SASEGT. This CDR3 comprises 14 residues. The CDR3 region has the DNA TGTGCCAGCAGTTGGGAGATGACAGATCAGCCCCAGCATTTT. The encoded protein is CASSWEMTDQPQHF.

This clonotype was recorded a few times. The chain combines TRBV19 with TRBJ2-1; the D gene is possibly TRBD2 (6 bases). The CDR3 runs to 13 residues. Germline CDR1 LNHDA, CDR2 SQIVND (reference sequence). V was pared by 3 bases and J by 10 bases, with 13 bases between. CDR3 loop: CASSIWRGEEQFF. CDR3 sequence (DNA): TGTGCCAGTAGTATTTGGCGGGGAGAGGAGCAGTTCTTC.

This clonotype was recorded many times. This sequence joins TRBV28 and TRBJ1-5, with a possible D match to TRBD1 (5 bases). V shed 4 bases and J shed 5 bases, with 24 bases lying between them. Germline CDR1 reads MDHEN; CDR2 reads SYDVKM. The CDR3 totals 18 residues. The chain's CDR3 is CASSSRDGALPIHQPQHF. The CDR3 DNA follows: TGTGCCAGCAGTTCCAGGGACGGAGCCCTCCCGATCCATCAGCCCCAGCATTTT.

The rearrangement uses TRBV2 and TRBJ2-7, with D possibly matching TRBD2 (6 bases). This CDR3 is built from 10 residues. CDR1 and CDR2 from the germline V gene are SNHLY and FYNNEI. CDR3 sequence (DNA): TGTACCTTCGGGGGTAACGAGCAGTACGTC. It translates to CTFGGNEQYV.

The rearrangement links TRBV18 to TRBJ2-1, with a weak D call TRBD2 (6 bases). This CDR3 has 15 residues. The germline V gene encodes CDR1 KGHSH and CDR2 LQKENI. Trimming took 0 bases from V and 4 from J, leaving 10 bases between them. This chain's CDR3 is CASSPPEGYYNEQFF. CDR3 coding DNA: TGTGCCAGCTCACCACCGGAGGGATATTACAATGAGCAGTTCTTC.

This clonotype was seen only a few times. J is TRBJ1-2 and V is TRBV12-3 or TRBV12-4; perhaps TRBD1 as D (6 bases). Trimming removed 7 bases from V and 7 bases from J, with 16 bases in between. CDR3 length equals 13 residues. The CDR3 loop is CASNPGQGRGYTF. CDR3 nucleotides: TGTGCCAGCAACCCTGGGCAGGGGCGTGGCTACACCTTC.

CDR3 in amino acids: CASGANTQYF. The CDR3, as DNA: TGTGCCAGCGGCGCAAATACGCAGTATTTT. The chain uses TRBV7-2 and TRBJ2-3, with D unresolved. The length of the CDR3 is 10 residues. V lost 8 bases and J 7 bases, leaving 7 bases between the germline ends. The V gene's germline CDR1 is SGHTA and CDR2 FQGNSA. The variable domain in full, completed from reference TRBV7-2 and TRBJ2-3, reads GAGVSQSPSNKVTEKGKDVELRCDPISGHTALYWYRQSLGQGLEFLIYFQGNSAPDKSGLPSDRFSAERTGGSVSTLTIQRTQQEDSAVYLCASGANTQYFGPGTRLTVL.

A few counts support this clonotype. J is TRBJ2-2 and V is TRBV4-2; either TRBD1 or TRBD2 may fit D (5 bases each). Trimming took off 1 base at V and 4 bases at J, with 16 bases between the two ends. Per germline, CDR1 LGHNA and CDR2 YNFKEQ. This CDR3 region has 17 residues. The CDR3 region is CASSQGGLGRGTGELFF. CDR3 nucleotide sequence: TGTGCCAGCAGCCAAGGGGGGTTGGGGAGAGGCACCGGGGAGCTGTTTTTT.